The sequence of this T cell receptor beta chain was determined in a study of blood T cells in healthy people across ages. V shed 6 bases and J shed 3 bases, with 12 bases lying between them. Germline V CDR1 and CDR2: WSHSY, SAAADI. This CDR3 comprises 14 residues. On this clonotype: What it recognizes is unknown.

The authors ran a second PCR of roughly 6 to 12 cycles using a sample-barcoded 5' primer and a J-beta primer mix. Every cDNA was tagged by a template-switch adaptor with 12 random nucleotides. TCRdb passed the 5' RACE reads through MiXCR, listing each CDR3 protein once. This table has about 640,000 distinct CDR3 sequences, under 65% appearing once. Study conclusions and caveats: A roughly linear age-dependent decrease characterized TCR beta diversity per million T cells. Long-lived donors had more naive CD4+ cells and higher diversity than aged donors.

The rearrangement joins TRBV10-2 to TRBJ1-5; maybe TRBD1 (6 bases). Specimen: blood. This TCR derives from a man in his fifties or sixties in good health. As DNA, the CDR3 is TGCGCCAGCAGAAACGGACAGTTCAATCAGCCCCAGCATTTT. As protein: CASRNGQFNQPQHF.